Listed here are 26 T cell receptor beta chains from one sample, sequenced in a study of shared clonotypes between healthy human individuals. Sequenced by immunoSEQ multiplex PCR; TCRdb stores in-frame clones only, minus some. Here the sample spans more than 450,000 clones, 79% being singletons. The specimen sequenced was PBMCs. These receptors were obtained from a woman aged 40 to 50 in good health. Some clones in this sample may be carry-over from other donors' samples.

V usage is TRBV5-1 and J usage is TRBJ1-4; 10 bases fit TRBD1. V lost 0 bases and J lost 7; bases outside the gene matches: 3. CDR1 is SGHRS, CDR2 YFSETQ, per germline. This CDR3 is 15 amino acids long. The CDR3 DNA follows: TGCGCCAGCAGCTTGGCGACAGGGGGCGGTGAAAAACTGTTTTTT. Protein sequence: CASSLATGGGEKLFF.

V usage is TRBV29-1 and J usage is TRBJ2-2; D is unresolved. Germline loops: CDR1 SQVTM, CDR2 ANQGSEA. This CDR3 has 13 residues. Between the trimmed V and J ends, which lost 4 bases and 6 bases, there was a span of 12 bases. CDR3 loop: CSVGTRTAGELFF. CDR3 nucleotide sequence: TGCAGCGTTGGAACCAGGACGGCCGGGGAGCTGTTTTTT.

This clone has only a few counts. This sequence joins TRBV15 and TRBJ1-1, with a tentative D call TRBD1 (6 bases). Between the trimmed V and J ends, which lost 3 bases and 0 bases, there was a span of 14 bases. Germline assignment: CDR1 LNHNV and CDR2 YYDKDF (reference sequence). There are 16 residues in the CDR3. The CDR3 is CATSREITGLNTEAFF. CDR3 nucleotides: TGTGCCACCAGCAGGGAAATTACAGGGTTGAACACTGAAGCTTTCTTT.

The chain is built from TRBV5-1 and TRBJ2-2; weak D call: TRBD1 (6 bases). V lost 0 bases and J 1 base, leaving 7 bases between the germline ends. The CDR3 is 15 residues long. Germline lookup yields CDR1 SGHRS and CDR2 YFSETQ. CDR3 DNA: TGCGCCAGCAGCTTGGGGACAGTGAACACCGGGGAGCTGTTTTTT. Protein sequence: CASSLGTVNTGELFF.

This sequence joins TRBV9 and TRBJ2-2, with 9 bases identical to TRBD1. Germline V CDR1 and CDR2: SGDLS, YYNGEE. The V gene end was trimmed by 1 base and the J gene end by 7 bases; junction bases not matched to a gene: 14. This CDR3 is built from 18 residues. This CDR3 is CASSVSSGADRGGGELFF. CDR3 bases: TGTGCCAGCAGCGTAAGCTCCGGGGCGGACAGGGGCGGCGGGGAGCTGTTTTTT.

The V and J genes are TRBV4-1 and TRBJ1-1, with D possibly being TRBD1 (6 bases). This CDR3 is built from 16 residues. Per the germline V gene, CDR1 is MGHRA and CDR2 is YSYEKL. The V and J ends lost 1 base and 0 bases respectively, with 12 bases between them. CDR3 sequence: CASSQVQGYMNTEAFF. DNA of the CDR3: TGCGCCAGCAGCCAAGTACAGGGATACATGAACACTGAAGCTTTCTTT.

The chain combines TRBV6-5 with TRBJ1-2, with 7 bases identical to TRBD1. With V trimmed by 7 bases and J by 8 bases, 10 bases remained unmatched. Germline CDR1 is MNHEY and CDR2 is SVGAGI. The CDR3 covers 13 residues. CDR3 sequence: CASTEDQGGGYTF. CDR3 nucleotides: TGTGCCAGCACCGAAGACCAGGGGGGAGGCTACACCTTC.

Concerning this clone: In the same sample, other DNA sequences code for this CDR3. CDR3 DNA sequence: TGCGCCAGCAGCTTGGAGGGTAGGAGCACAGATACGCAGTATTTT. Its translation: CASSLEGRSTDTQYF. The rearrangement joins TRBV5-1 to TRBJ2-3; D call uncertain. From germline, CDR1 is SGHRS and CDR2 YFSETQ. Trimming left V 0 bases short and J 0 bases short, with 8 bases between. The CDR3 sequence is 15 residues long.

The J gene is TRBJ1-4, the V gene TRBV19; 10 nucleotides match TRBD1. The CDR3 is 13 residues long. Germline trimming cut 5 bases from V and 10 bases from J; bases unmatched to any gene: 4. CDR1 and CDR2 from the germline V gene are LNHDA and SQIVND (reference sequence). CDR3 sequence: CASSLRDRGKLFF. CDR3 nucleotides: TGTGCCAGTAGTCTCCGGGACAGGGGAAAACTGTTTTTT.

V is TRBV2 and J is TRBJ2-1; no clear D gene. The CDR3 is 15 residues long. Trimming removed 0 bases at V and 1 base at J, with 7 bases between. The germline V gene has CDR1 SNHLY and CDR2 FYNNEI. This CDR3 is CASSEADDSYNEQFF. In nucleotides, the CDR3 is TGTGCCAGCAGTGAAGCGGACGATTCCTACAATGAGCAGTTCTTC.

The V call is TRBV2, the J call TRBJ2-7, with D possibly TRBD1 on 6 matching bases. Germline CDR1 reads SNHLY; CDR2 reads FYNNEI. V lost 6 bases, J lost 2 bases, and 17 bases lay in between. CDR3 length equals 15 residues. Written as DNA, the CDR3 is TGTGCCAGCAGGGCTAACAGGGCAATAGCCTACGAGCAGTACTTC. Protein product: CASRANRAIAYEQYF. Filled out from reference TRBV2 and TRBJ2-7, the complete variable domain reads EPEVTQTPSHQVTQMGQEVILRCVPISNHLYFYWYRQILGQKVEFLVSFYNNEISEKSEIFDDQFSVERPDGSNFTLKIRSTKLEDSAMYFCASRANRAIAYEQYFGPGTRLTVT.

This clone was recorded a few times. The J gene is TRBJ1-3, the V gene TRBV7-9; a weak D match, TRBD1 (5 bases). This CDR3 comprises 15 residues. V was pared by 2 bases and J by 0 bases, with 8 bases between. Looked up from germline, CDR1 is SEHNR and CDR2 is FQNEAQ (reference sequence). For the CDR3, the DNA is TGTGCCAGCAGCTTACTGGGGGACTCTGGAAACACCATATATTTT. It encodes CASSLLGDSGNTIYF.

Only a few counts were recorded for this clone. The chain recombines TRBV6-1 with TRBJ2-7; TRBD1 aligns across 10 bases. V trimming: 2 bases; J trimming: 5 bases; junction bases outside the gene matches: 9. Looked up from germline, CDR1 is MNHNS and CDR2 is SASEGT. The CDR3 length is 16 residues. The CDR3 DNA reads as TGTGCCAGCAGTGAATTCCCCCGGGGACAGGGGCACGAGCAGTACTTC. Translated, it gives CASSEFPRGQGHEQYF.

The gene calls are TRBV2 and TRBJ1-4; a weak D match, TRBD1 (5 bases). The germline gives CDR1 SNHLY, CDR2 FYNNEI. CDR3 length: 20 residues. Trimming removed 5 bases at V and 0 bases at J, with 25 bases between. CDR3 nucleotide sequence: TGTGCCAGCAGTCGCCCCCGCAGGGCCCTCCAGATTGCAACTAATGAAAAACTGTTTTTT. Protein sequence: CASSRPRRALQIATNEKLFF.

J is TRBJ2-6 and V is TRBV2, with D maybe TRBD1 (5 bases). The V end was cut by 5 bases, the J end by 2 bases, with 10 bases between. The CDR3 is 15 amino acids. Germline lookup yields CDR1 SNHLY and CDR2 FYNNEI. The CDR3: CASSSDSAGANVLTF. The CDR3 DNA reads as TGTGCCAGCAGTTCTGACAGCGCTGGGGCCAACGTCCTGACTTTC.

The V and J genes are TRBV7-9 and TRBJ2-7; no clear D. Deletions cut 1 base from V and 5 bases from J, with 9 bases between. The CDR3 loop spans 13 amino acids. The germline V gene has CDR1 SEHNR and CDR2 FQNEAQ (reference sequence). CDR3 coding DNA: TGTGCCAGCAGCTTAGATAGGGCCCACGAGCAGTACTTC. It codes for CASSLDRAHEQYF.

J is TRBJ2-1 and V is TRBV5-8, with 11 bases lining up with TRBD1. The length of the CDR3 is 15 residues. Trimming cost V 4 bases and J 4 bases; bases outside gene matches: 4. CDR1 SGHTS and CDR2 YDEGEE come from the germline V gene. CDR3 in amino acids: CASSPGTGGYNEQFF. In nucleotides, the CDR3 is TGTGCCAGCAGCCCCGGGACAGGGGGTTACAATGAGCAGTTCTTC.

In this sample, this clone turned up once. The chain couples TRBV29-1 to TRBJ1-1, with 10 bases lining up with TRBD1. The germline V gene has CDR1 SQVTM and CDR2 ANQGSEA. J was trimmed by 4 bases and V by 1 base; bases with no gene match: 15. This CDR3 region has 18 residues. CDR3 sequence (DNA): TGCAGCGTTGAAGTGGGGCGGGACAGGGGTTTGTGGAGCACTGAAGCTTTCTTT. Encoded protein: CSVEVGRDRGLWSTEAFF. Supplemented by reference TRBV29-1 and TRBJ1-1, the full variable domain reads SAVISQKPSRDICQRGTSLTIQCQVDSQVTMMFWYRQQPGQSLTLIATANQGSEATYESGFVIDKFPISRPNLTFSTLTVSNMSPEDSSIYLCSVEVGRDRGLWSTEAFFGQGTRLTVV.

The chain recombines TRBV28 with TRBJ1-5, with D possibly matching TRBD1 (5 bases). V was pared by 1 base and J by 11 bases, with 12 bases between. The CDR3 extends over 13 amino acids. Germline assignment: CDR1 MDHEN and CDR2 SYDVKM. This CDR3 reads CASSLSSGLAQHF. The CDR3 bases are TGTGCCAGCAGTTTATCGTCAGGGCTGGCCCAGCATTTT.

J is TRBJ2-1 and V is TRBV15; 11 nucleotides align to TRBD2. Germline loops: CDR1 LNHNV, CDR2 YYDKDF (reference sequence). V shed 0 bases and J 11 bases; nucleotides not matched to a gene: 6. CDR3 length: 15 residues. Here the CDR3 reads CATSRELGTSGQQFF. The CDR3 DNA is TGTGCCACCAGCAGAGAGCTCGGGACTAGCGGCCAGCAGTTCTTC.

CDR3 coding DNA: TGTGCCAGCAGTGATCCTAGGACTAGAAACACAGATACGCAGTATTTT. Protein: CASSDPRTRNTDTQYF. The V gene is TRBV6-1, the J gene TRBJ2-3; 7 positions match TRBD2. Unmatched junction bases numbered 8, after V lost 3 bases and J lost 2 bases. Germline CDR1 is MNHNS and CDR2 is SASEGT. The CDR3 runs 16 residues.

This clone was observed once. This chain uses TRBV5-4 with TRBJ2-1; 8 bases are a match to TRBD2. V lost 4 bases, J lost 1 base, and 7 bases stayed unmatched. This CDR3 spans 16 amino acids. CDR1 is SGHNT and CDR2 is YYREEE in the germline V gene (reference sequence). The CDR3 sequence: CASSPPPSGSYNEQFF. The CDR3 region has the DNA TGTGCCAGCAGCCCCCCCCCTAGCGGGTCCTACAATGAGCAGTTCTTC.

This clone was recorded many times. The gene calls are TRBV7-9 and TRBJ2-5, with D possibly TRBD2 on 6 matching bases. Germline V gives CDR1 SEHNR, CDR2 FQNEAQ (reference sequence). Trimming took 5 bases from V and 1 from J, leaving 14 bases between them. The length of the CDR3 is 15 residues. The DNA for the CDR3 is TGTGCCAGCAGCCCCCCCGGGACTCCCCAAGAGACCCAGTACTTC. It is translated as CASSPPGTPQETQYF.

This clone was seen more than once but under ten times. The chain combines TRBV2 with TRBJ2-2; the D gene is possibly TRBD2 (6 bases). The CDR3 extends over 15 amino acids. The germline V and J ends were trimmed by 6 bases and 7 bases, with 18 bases remaining between them. CDR1 and CDR2 from the germline V gene are SNHLY and FYNNEI. CDR3 nucleotide sequence: TGTGCCAGCAGCCTCCTCGTCGTGGAGGGCGGGGAGCTGTTTTTT. Its translation is CASSLLVVEGGELFF. The full variable domain, with the rest looked up from reference TRBV2 and TRBJ2-2, is EPEVTQTPSHQVTQMGQEVILRCVPISNHLYFYWYRQILGQKVEFLVSFYNNEISEKSEIFDDQFSVERPDGSNFTLKIRSTKLEDSAMYFCASSLLVVEGGELFFGEGSRLTVL.

The chain recombines TRBV5-6 with TRBJ1-3; D gene uncertain. V lost 0 bases and J 3 bases, leaving 10 bases between the germline ends. Germline-derived CDR1 and CDR2 are SGHDT and YYEEEE. The CDR3 contains 15 residues. CDR3 sequence reads: CASSLGGGLGNTIYF. Here the CDR3 DNA reads TGTGCCAGCAGCTTGGGAGGCGGGCTTGGAAACACCATATATTTT. Complete variable domain (other parts from reference TRBV5-6 and TRBJ1-3): DAGVTQSPTHLIKTRGQQVTLRCSPKSGHDTVSWYQQALGQGPQFIFQYYEEEERQRGNFPDRFSGHQFPNYSSELNVNALLLGDSALYLCASSLGGGLGNTIYFGEGSWLTVV.

This chain joins TRBV5-6 and TRBJ2-2; 7 nucleotides agree with TRBD2. Trimming at V came to 0 bases and at J to 4 bases, leaving 6 bases not matched to a gene. CDR1 is SGHDT and CDR2 is YYEEEE in the germline V gene. The CDR3 runs 16 residues. The CDR3 coding sequence is TGTGCCAGCAGCTTGGGAGGGAGGGGCCTCACCGGGGAGCTGTTTTTT. This encodes CASSLGGRGLTGELFF.